A single sample is the source of the 10 T cell receptor beta chains below, sequenced in a study of Tregs in tolerant kidney transplant recipients. Profiling relied on immunoSEQ multiplex PCR, and the TCRdb table lists in-frame clones only, not all of them. The sample contains 110,000 or so clones, nearly 90% of which appear only once. The sequences come from CD4+ T cells from blood, collected before the transplant. These receptors all stem from a human donor who received a combined kidney and bone marrow transplant.

The genes are TRBV11-3 and TRBJ2-1, with TRBD1 matching 8 bases. With V trimmed by 4 bases and J by 12 bases, 11 bases remained unmatched. Germline V gene data show CDR1 as SGHNT and CDR2 as YENEEA. There are 14 residues in the CDR3. CDR3 DNA: TGTGCCAGCAGCTCAGGACAGGGCAACGTCCCGCAGTTCTTC. Residues: CASSSGQGNVPQFF.

CDR3 nucleotide sequence: TGCGCCAGCGGGCCCCAGGTGGGGGGAAAAGAGACCCAGTACTTC. The encoded protein is CASGPQVGGKETQYF. The chain employs TRBV5-1 and TRBJ2-5, with D tentatively TRBD2 (6 bases). Trimming removed 7 bases at V and 3 bases at J, with 19 bases between. The CDR3 contains 15 residues. Germline values: CDR1 SGHRS, CDR2 YFSETQ.

This chain uses TRBV12-5 with TRBJ2-7; 9 nucleotides match TRBD1. CDR1 is LGHNT, CDR2 FRNRAP, per germline. This CDR3 region has 15 residues. The V gene end was trimmed by 9 bases and the J gene end by 6 bases; junction bases not matched to a gene: 15. The CDR3 DNA reads as TGTGCTAGCCCCGGCAGGGACAGGGTAAAGGGCGAGCAGTACTTC. Its protein product is CASPGRDRVKGEQYF.

V gene TRBV7-2 combines with J gene TRBJ2-7, with 7 bases lining up with TRBD2. Germline trimming cut 4 bases from V and 4 bases from J; bases unmatched to any gene: 7. From germline, CDR1 is SGHTA and CDR2 FQGNSA. The CDR3 sequence is 14 residues long. The CDR3 region is CASSSQRGSYEQYF. The CDR3 nucleotides read TGTGCCAGCAGCTCCCAGCGGGGTAGTTACGAGCAGTACTTC. Supplemented by reference TRBV7-2 and TRBJ2-7, the full variable domain reads GAGVSQSPSNKVTEKGKDVELRCDPISGHTALYWYRQSLGQGLEFLIYFQGNSAPDKSGLPSDRFSAERTGGSVSTLTIQRTQQEDSAVYLCASSSQRGSYEQYFGPGTRLTVT.

V and J are TRBV10-3 and TRBJ1-1; a weak D match, TRBD1 (5 bases). CDR1 is ENHRY, CDR2 SYGVKD, per germline. Trimming removed 4 bases from V and 3 bases from J, with 15 bases in between. This CDR3 is built from 15 residues. The CDR3 nucleotides read TGTGCCATCAGTGGGGGGAGGGGCAAGGACACTGAAGCTTTCTTT. Its protein is CAISGGRGKDTEAFF.

The chain is built from TRBV4-3 and TRBJ2-7; 9 positions match TRBD2. V lost 1 base, J lost 6 bases, and 7 bases stayed unmatched. Germline-derived CDR1 and CDR2 are LGHNA and YSLEER. The CDR3 runs 15 residues. CDR3 nucleotides: TGCGCCAGCAGCCAAGGGGCCGGACTAGCGCGCGAGCAGTACTTC. This codes for CASSQGAGLAREQYF.

The chain recombines TRBV9 with TRBJ2-5, with D possibly being TRBD1 (6 bases). Per germline, CDR1 SGDLS and CDR2 YYNGEE. The CDR3 sequence is 13 residues long. Trimming stripped 3 bases from V and 4 bases from J, with 10 bases between. CDR3 loop: CASSATGPETQYF. DNA of the CDR3: TGTGCCAGCAGCGCGACAGGACCAGAGACCCAGTACTTC.

The chain employs TRBV6-1 and TRBJ1-2; 8 bases are shared with TRBD1. V lost 6 bases to trimming and J lost 10 bases; unmatched junction nucleotides: 10. This CDR3 region has 13 residues. Germline V gene sequence: CDR1 MNHNS, CDR2 SASEGT. The CDR3 DNA reads as TGTGCCAGCAGGGACAGGGTGGATAGGGACTACACCTTC. This translates into CASRDRVDRDYTF.

The chain carries TRBV30 and TRBJ2-7, with 8 bases fitting TRBD2. Germline values: CDR1 GTSNPN, CDR2 SVGIG (reference sequence). The CDR3 is 13 residues long. The junction had 5 bases not matched to a gene; V was cut back by 0 bases and J by 7 bases. CDR3 protein: CAWSVAGAGEQYF. The DNA for the CDR3 is TGTGCCTGGAGTGTAGCGGGAGCAGGGGAGCAGTACTTC.

The chain uses TRBV5-6 and TRBJ2-7; 16 bases are shared with TRBD2. Germline V CDR1 and CDR2: SGHDT, YYEEEE. The junction had 4 bases not matched to a gene; V was cut back by 5 bases and J by 5 bases. The CDR3 runs 15 residues. CDR3 in DNA: TGTGCCAGCAGAGCGGGACTAGCGGGAGGGGACGAGCAGTACTTC. Protein product: CASRAGLAGGDEQYF.